The present T cell receptor beta chain was sequenced within a study of shared clonotypes between healthy human individuals. The data were produced by immunoSEQ multiplex PCR, yet TCRdb's version contains in-frame clones alone and is incomplete. The table has about 1.5 million clones, 95% to 99% seen once. The receptor comes from a man under 40 in good health. The source material was naive CD4+ T cells sorted from blood. The subset denotes: CD45RA+ positively selected.

The CDR3 DNA sequence: TGTGCCACCTCCGAGGACGGGGCCGGTGAACTGTTTTTT. This encodes CATSEDGAGELFF. The V call is TRBV6-6, the J call TRBJ1-4; a weak D match, TRBD1 (5 bases). V lost 10 bases to trimming and J lost 12 bases, with 21 bases between them. The length of the CDR3 is 13 residues. The V gene's germline CDR1 is MNHNY and CDR2 SVGAGI (reference sequence).